This T cell receptor (beta chain) was observed in a study of cytomegalovirus exposure and HLA in healthy donors. Study-wide results and limits: Rare TCR sequences dominated, though some public TCRs recurred in many donors.

Produced via immunoSEQ multiplex PCR; TCRdb's table is partial and in-frame only. The data show fewer than 150,000 clones, 80% to 90% seen once. Note on this clone: Its target is unknown.

The sample comprised PBMCs. The receptor was derived from a woman younger than 30 in good health and CMV-seropositive.

The CDR3 DNA sequence: TGTGCCAGCAGCGTAGAAGGCTACGTAGCGGGAGGTACCTACGAGCAGTACTTC. Residues: CASSVEGYVAGGTYEQYF. V usage is TRBV9 and J usage is TRBJ2-7, with 10 nucleotides matching TRBD2. Germline loops: CDR1 SGDLS, CDR2 YYNGEE. The CDR3 extends over 18 amino acids. Trimming at V came to 0 bases and at J to 2 bases, leaving 11 bases not matched to a gene.